This T cell receptor beta chain derives from a study of blood T cell repertoires in COVID-19. Study background: The cDNA or gDNA used as material had been derived from T cells, B-cell-depleted T cells, or PBMCs.

This clone was observed a single time. Authors' data handling: Amplified reference gene primers provided the basis for estimating nucleated cell counts. Method: immunoSEQ multiplex PCR; TCRdb's copy keeps in-frame clones and lacks some. Clone size and V and J calls were adopted from that table, with D and trimming inferred from the DNA. The sample has 330,000 or so clones; roughly 87% are singletons. V lost 5 bases and J lost 2, with 10 bases in between. CDR3 length: 13 residues. This chain uses TRBV12-3 or TRBV12-4 with TRBJ2-7, with D possibly being TRBD1 (7 bases). Sequences were obtained from PBMCs or T cells enriched from blood (not recorded which). This clonotype originated in a woman aged 25 to 39 who had recovered from COVID-19. The CDR3 DNA is TGTGCCAGCAGTGCGGGACAGCCCTACGAGCAGTACTTC. Translation: CASSAGQPYEQYF.